This T cell receptor (beta chain) originates from a study of blood T cell repertoires in COVID-19. Overall study: The analysed material was cDNA or gDNA that came from T cells, B-cell-depleted T cells, or PBMCs.

Original methodology: From reference gene primer amplification, estimates of nucleated cell counts were derived. Data came from immunoSEQ multiplex PCR; TCRdb stores just in-frame clones and leaves some out. V and J calls plus clone size are reproduced from that table; the DNA served to infer D and trimming. The sample consists of fewer than 350,000 clones, 80% to 90% of them appearing once. Seattle patients were enrolled while actively infected and followed longitudinally. The trim removed 3 bases at V and 10 bases at J, leaving 18 bases unmatched. The germline V gene encodes CDR1 SEHNR and CDR2 FQNEAQ (reference sequence). There are 17 residues in the CDR3.

The specimen was peripheral blood. The V call is TRBV7-9, the J call TRBJ2-1, with TRBD2 identical over 7 bases. This TCR was sampled from a woman aged 25-40 years with COVID-19, enrolled during active disease. This chain's CDR3 is CASSFSSSGALGKEQFF. CDR3 in DNA: TGTGCCAGCAGCTTCAGCTCTAGCGGTGCCCTTGGGAAGGAGCAGTTCTTC. The full variable domain, rest sourced from reference TRBV7-9 and TRBJ2-1, is DTGVSQNPRHKITKRGQNVTFRCDPISEHNRLYWYRQTLGQGPEFLTYFQNEAQLEKSRLLSDRFSAERPKGSFSTLEIQRTEQGDSAMYLCASSFSSSGALGKEQFFGPGTRLTVL.